The present entry profiles one T cell receptor (beta chain) with its context. The germline gene is not matched at one end of the junction; a read error may be the cause. CDR1 is KGHSH and CDR2 is LQKENI in the germline V gene. This CDR3 is 12 amino acids long. The data stem from a study of blood T cell repertoires in COVID-19. Turning to the study itself: From the United States, Italy and Spain came samples of acute and convalescent COVID-19. PBMCs, B-cell-depleted T cells, or T cells were the source of the cDNA or gDNA that made up the material.

As originally analysed: Reference gene primer amplification gave estimated nucleated cell counts. TCRdb's table, derived via immunoSEQ multiplex PCR, lists solely in-frame clones and lacks some. V and J calls and clone size are as listed in that table; D and trimming were resolved from the DNA. There are some 7,600 clones in the sample; roughly 88% occur only once, and 9% to 10% lies in the top ten. The sample taken for sequencing was peripheral blood. The V call is TRBV18, the J call TRBJ2-3, with D maybe TRBD2 (5 bases). This TCR was sampled from a human donor in a cohort sampled during active COVID-19. For the CDR3, the DNA is TGTGCCAGCTCCCCACTAGCAGATACGCAGTATTTT. As protein: CASSPLADTQYF.